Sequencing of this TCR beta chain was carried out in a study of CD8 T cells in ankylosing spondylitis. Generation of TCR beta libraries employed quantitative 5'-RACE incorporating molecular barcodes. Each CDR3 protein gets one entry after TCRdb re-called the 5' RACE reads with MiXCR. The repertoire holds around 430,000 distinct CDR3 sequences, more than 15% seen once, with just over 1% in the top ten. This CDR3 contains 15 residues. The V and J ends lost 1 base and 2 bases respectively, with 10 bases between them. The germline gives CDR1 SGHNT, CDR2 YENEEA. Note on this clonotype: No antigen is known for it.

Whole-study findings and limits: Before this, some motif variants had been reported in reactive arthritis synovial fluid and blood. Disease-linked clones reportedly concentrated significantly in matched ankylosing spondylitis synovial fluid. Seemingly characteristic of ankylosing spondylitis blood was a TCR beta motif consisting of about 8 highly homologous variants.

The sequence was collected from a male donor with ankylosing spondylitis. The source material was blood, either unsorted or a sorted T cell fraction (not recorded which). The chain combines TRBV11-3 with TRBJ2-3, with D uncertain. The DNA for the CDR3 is TGTGCCAGCAGCTTAGGGGGTTACCCCACAGATACGCAGTATTTT. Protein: CASSLGGYPTDTQYF.